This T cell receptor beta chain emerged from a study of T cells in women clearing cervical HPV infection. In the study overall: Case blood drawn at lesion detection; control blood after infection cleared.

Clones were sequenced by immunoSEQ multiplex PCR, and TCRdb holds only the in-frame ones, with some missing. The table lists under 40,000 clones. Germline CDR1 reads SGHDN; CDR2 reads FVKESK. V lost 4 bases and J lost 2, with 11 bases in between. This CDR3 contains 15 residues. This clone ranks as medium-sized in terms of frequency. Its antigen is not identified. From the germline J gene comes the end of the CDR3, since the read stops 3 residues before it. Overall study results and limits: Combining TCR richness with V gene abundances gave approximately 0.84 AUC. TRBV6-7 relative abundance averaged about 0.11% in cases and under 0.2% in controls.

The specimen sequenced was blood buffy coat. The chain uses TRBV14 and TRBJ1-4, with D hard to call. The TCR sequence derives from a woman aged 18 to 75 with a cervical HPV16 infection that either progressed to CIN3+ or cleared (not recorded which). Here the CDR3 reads CASSRERFTNEKLFF. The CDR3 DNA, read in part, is TGTGCCAGCAGCCGAGAAAGGTTTACTAATGAAAAA.